This TCR beta chain is from a study of CD4+ T cells in melanoma. Study results and caveats: A reported correlation linked neoantigen-specific CD4+ T cells to CD8+, macrophage and B cell function.

Details on this clone: Its target is unknown.

The assay was immunoSEQ multiplex PCR, and TCRdb's table has in-frame clones only and misses some. The sample comprises roughly 110,000 clones, over 80% of which are singletons, and about 3.5% rests with the top ten. The germline gives CDR1 SGHRS, CDR2 YFSETQ. V dropped 4 bases and J dropped 0 bases, with 14 bases sitting between them. The CDR3 has 15 amino acids. The gene calls are TRBV5-1 and TRBJ2-7; perhaps TRBD1 as D (5 bases). Sequencing used peripheral blood. This sequence originates from a human donor with melanoma. The CDR3 nucleotides are TGCGCCAGCAGCATAGGACATCTCGACTCCTACGAGCAGTACTTC. This codes for CASSIGHLDSYEQYF.